The 24 T cell receptor beta chains given below trace back to one sample, sequenced in a study of CD8+CD57+ T cells in acquired aplastic anemia. Genomic DNA templated the TCR beta VDJ and CDR3 profiling. Using its own MiXCR run on the reads, TCRdb lists one record per CDR3 protein. Of about 180,000 distinct CDR3 sequences detected, about half appear once; the ten largest clones hold around 2.9%. Sequenced sample: sorted CD4+, CD8+, or CD8+CD57+ T cells (not recorded which) from PBMCs. The receptors come from a human donor in good health.

The chain employs TRBV10-3 and TRBJ2-1; maybe TRBD2 (7 bases). The CDR3 has 14 residues. Trimming pared 7 bases from V and 7 bases from J, leaving 17 bases between. The V gene's germline CDR1 is ENHRY and CDR2 SYGVKD. This CDR3 reads CAIKGGSRENEQFF. CDR3 sequence (DNA): TGTGCCATCAAGGGGGGGAGCCGGGAAAATGAGCAGTTCTTC.

This clonotype was picked up many times. This chain uses TRBV20-1 with TRBJ2-7, with 10 positions matching TRBD1. The CDR3 contains 16 residues. Germline V CDR1 and CDR2: DFQATT, SNEGSKA (reference sequence). The J segment lost 1 base and the V segment lost 3 bases, leaving 9 bases of the junction unmatched. The CDR3 region has the DNA TGCAGTGCTAGGGGATTGGACAGGGGGATTTCCTACGAGCAGTACTTC. This encodes CSARGLDRGISYEQYF.

There are a few counts of this clonotype. The chain employs TRBV20-1 and TRBJ1-2; D not resolved. V gave up 4 bases and J gave up 12 bases, with 18 bases separating them. The CDR3 is made up of 12 amino acids. Germline V gene sequence: CDR1 DFQATT, CDR2 SNEGSKA (reference sequence). CDR3 in amino acids: CSAIRGEGGHTF. The CDR3 nucleotides read TGCAGTGCTATACGGGGTGAGGGAGGCCACACCTTC.

This clonotype was counted at least ten times. Given a much more abundant clone one base away, this may be a read error. V gene TRBV24-1 combines with J gene TRBJ1-2; D gene uncertain. Germline assignment: CDR1 KGHDR and CDR2 SFDVKD. CDR3 size: 13 residues. CDR3 sequence (DNA): TGTGGCACCAGTGATCTTAACGGACGGGCCAGGACCTTC. Translated, it gives CGTSDLNGRARTF.

In this sample, this clonotype turned up a few times. This sequence joins TRBV20-1 and TRBJ2-1; D unresolved. This CDR3 has 12 amino acids. Trimming left V 3 bases short and J 9 bases short, with 12 bases between. In germline, CDR1 is DFQATT, CDR2 SNEGSKA (reference sequence). CDR3 residues: CSASLGNGEQFF. CDR3 coding DNA: TGCAGTGCTAGTCTGGGTAACGGTGAGCAGTTCTTC.

V gene TRBV20-1 combines with J gene TRBJ2-7; 14 bases fit TRBD2. Germline values: CDR1 DFQATT, CDR2 SNEGSKA (reference sequence). This CDR3 spans 17 amino acids. J gave up 3 bases and V 0 bases, and 7 bases lay outside the gene matches. DNA for the CDR3: TGCAGTGCTAGAGATCTACGACTAGCGGGAGGGAGCTACGAGCAGTACTTC. Its protein product is CSARDLRLAGGSYEQYF.

The CDR3 protein is CATSRSQGMDLAYNEQFF. Written as DNA, the CDR3 is TGTGCCACCAGCAGATCGCAGGGGATGGACCTAGCCTACAATGAGCAGTTCTTC. J is TRBJ2-1 and V is TRBV15; maybe TRBD1 (6 bases). V gave up 2 bases and J gave up 2 bases, with 19 bases separating them. Germline V gives CDR1 LNHNV, CDR2 YYDKDF (reference sequence). The CDR3 extends over 18 amino acids.

This clonotype occurred a few times. The genes are TRBV6-1 and TRBJ1-1, with 9 bases matching TRBD1. In germline, CDR1 is MNHNS, CDR2 SASEGT. This CDR3 spans 13 amino acids. The V segment lost 8 bases and the J segment 4 bases; nucleotides outside the gene matches: 5. The CDR3 here is CASGGQGFTEAFF. The CDR3 DNA reads TGTGCCAGCGGCGGACAGGGGTTCACTGAAGCTTTCTTT.

The chain couples TRBV7-6 to TRBJ2-7, with 7 bases aligning to TRBD2. The CDR3 covers 15 residues. Germline V gene lookup returns CDR1 SGHVS and CDR2 FNYEAQ. V lost 5 bases, J lost 3 bases, and 10 bases stayed unmatched. The DNA of the CDR3 is TGTGCCAGCAGCCACGGGAGGTTAGCACTCTACGAGCAGTACTTC. This encodes CASSHGRLALYEQYF.

The chain carries TRBV10-2 and TRBJ2-2; D unresolved. Trimming removed 2 bases at V and 7 bases at J, with 14 bases between. Germline V lookup: CDR1 WSHSY, CDR2 SAAADI. CDR3 size: 15 residues. In DNA form, the CDR3 reads TGCGCCAGCAGTGAGGAGTCAGGCTTCAGCGGGGAGCTGTTTTTT. Protein sequence: CASSEESGFSGELFF.

The chain uses TRBV5-1 and TRBJ1-1; no clear D gene. The CDR3 totals 12 residues. V was clipped by 5 bases and J by 5 bases, with 10 bases between them. Germline values: CDR1 SGHRS, CDR2 YFSETQ. As DNA, the CDR3 is TGCGCCAGCAGTCCCTTGGGAACTGAAGCTTTCTTT. Its protein is CASSPLGTEAFF.

This clonotype was counted only a few times. The chain uses TRBV24-1 and TRBJ2-1, with D perhaps matching TRBD1 (5 bases). This CDR3 spans 14 amino acids. Per germline, CDR1 KGHDR and CDR2 SFDVKD. Trimming cost V 7 bases and J 0 bases, with 9 bases left between them. The CDR3 DNA follows: TGTGCCACCAGCGACAGACGCTCCTACAATGAGCAGTTCTTC. It translates to CATSDRRSYNEQFF.

This clonotype was recorded at least ten times. The chain uses TRBV2 and TRBJ1-6, with TRBD1 matching 7 bases. This CDR3 spans 14 amino acids. The trim removed 3 bases at V and 6 bases at J, leaving 2 bases unmatched. Germline assignment: CDR1 SNHLY and CDR2 FYNNEI. In DNA, the CDR3 is TGTGCCAGCAGTGAGACAGGGCGTAATTCACCCCTCCACTTT. It encodes CASSETGRNSPLHF.

There are many counts of this clonotype. The chain is built from TRBV4-3 and TRBJ2-7; 11 bases line up with TRBD2. The CDR3 length is 14 residues. Germline CDR1 LGHNA, CDR2 YSLEER. Trimming took 4 bases from V and 2 from J; bases not matched to a gene: 1. CDR3 residues: CASSRLAGTYEQYF. CDR3 nucleotide sequence: TGCGCCAGCAGCCGACTAGCGGGAACCTACGAGCAGTACTTC.

In its sample, this clonotype was seen many times. The chain is built from TRBV4-1 and TRBJ2-3; D not certain. The germline V gene encodes CDR1 MGHRA and CDR2 YSYEKL. CDR3 length: 16 residues. V shed 5 bases and J shed 5 bases, with 20 bases lying between them. CDR3 nucleotides: TGCGCCAGCAGCGAAGGACCGGCTCACACAAGAGATACGCAGTATTTT. Encoded protein: CASSEGPAHTRDTQYF.

V is TRBV10-3 and J is TRBJ2-5; 8 bases are shared with TRBD2. The V gene end was trimmed by 10 bases and the J gene end by 4 bases; junction bases not matched to a gene: 5. This CDR3 comprises 12 residues. Germline values: CDR1 ENHRY, CDR2 SYGVKD. The CDR3 DNA reads TGTGCCAGTAGCGGGGTTCCAGAGACCCAGTACTTC. Protein product: CASSGVPETQYF.

This clonotype was seen repeatedly, ten times or more. The chain recombines TRBV6-1 with TRBJ2-3; 10 nucleotides agree with TRBD2. V gave up 5 bases and J gave up 6 bases; unmatched junction bases: 8. Germline loops: CDR1 MNHNS, CDR2 SASEGT. The CDR3 is 15 amino acids. The CDR3 bases are TGTGCCAGCAGTCGTCTAGCGGGAGTGGCGGATACGCAGTATTTT. This encodes CASSRLAGVADTQYF.

The chain joins TRBV15 to TRBJ1-2; D might be TRBD1 (5 bases). This CDR3 contains 15 residues. The V gene's germline CDR1 is LNHNV and CDR2 YYDKDF (reference sequence). V lost 1 base and J lost 7, with 16 bases in between. CDR3 sequence: CATSRGQGGFSGYTF. As DNA, the CDR3 is TGTGCCACCAGCAGAGGCCAGGGAGGATTCTCTGGCTACACCTTC. Looking up the rest from reference TRBV15 and TRBJ1-2 gives the full variable domain: DAMVIQNPRYQVTQFGKPVTLSCSQTLNHNVMYWYQQKSSQAPKLLFHYYDKDFNNEADTPDNFQSRRPNTSFCFLDIRSPGLGDTAMYLCATSRGQGGFSGYTFGSGTRLTVV.

With respect to this clonotype: The junction shows a germline mismatch at one end, possibly a read error. J is TRBJ2-1 and V is TRBV7-7, with 14 bases aligning to TRBD2. The CDR3 sequence is 16 residues long. Germline-derived CDR1 and CDR2 are SSHAT and FNYEAQ (reference sequence). The CDR3 region is CASSQGLAGVRNEQFF. The CDR3 DNA reads TGTGCTAGCAGTCAGGGACTAGCGGGAGTCAGAAATGAGCAGTTCTTC.

In its sample, this clonotype was seen many times. The genes are TRBV5-1 and TRBJ2-7; TRBD1 might be the D (6 bases). Germline values: CDR1 SGHRS, CDR2 YFSETQ. The length of the CDR3 is 14 residues. V lost 3 bases, J lost 1 base, and 11 bases lay in between. In DNA, the CDR3 is TGCGCCAGCAGCTGGACAGCATCATCCTACGAGCAGTACTTC. Residues: CASSWTASSYEQYF.

This clonotype was seen repeatedly, ten times or more. The chain uses TRBV29-1 and TRBJ2-7, with 9 positions matching TRBD2. V was clipped by 4 bases and J by 3 bases; unmatched bases: 7. Germline V gene data show CDR1 as SQVTM and CDR2 as ANQGSEA. The CDR3 extends over 14 amino acids. The CDR3 DNA is TGCAGCGTTGCGCTACGACTAGCGGACTACGAGCAGTACTTC. Protein sequence: CSVALRLADYEQYF.

J is TRBJ2-7 and V is TRBV2, with 11 bases that match TRBD2. This CDR3 region has 14 residues. Trimming at V came to 4 bases and at J to 9 bases, leaving 8 bases not matched to a gene. Germline-derived CDR1 and CDR2 are SNHLY and FYNNEI. The chain's CDR3 is CASSGSGGASGQYF. Written as DNA, the CDR3 is TGTGCCAGCAGTGGTAGCGGGGGGGCCTCCGGGCAGTACTTC.

In regard to this clonotype: The junction departs from the called germline gene at one end, perhaps through a read error. V is TRBV4-1 and J is TRBJ1-1, with D hard to call. From germline, CDR1 is MGHRA and CDR2 YSYEKL. The CDR3 length is 13 residues. CDR3 region: CASSQGSQPEAFF. The CDR3 nucleotides are TGTGCCAGCAGCCAAGGATCACAACCTGAAGCTTTCTTT.

This clonotype was recorded at least ten times. Here the CDR3 reads CASSQGTSADNEQFF. The CDR3 bases are TGTGCCAGCAGCCAGGGCACTAGCGCCGACAATGAGCAGTTCTTC. The chain is built from TRBV4-2 and TRBJ2-1; TRBD2 matches at 7 bases. V lost 3 bases and J lost 5; bases outside the gene matches: 7. Per germline, CDR1 LGHNA and CDR2 YNFKEQ. The length of the CDR3 is 15 residues.